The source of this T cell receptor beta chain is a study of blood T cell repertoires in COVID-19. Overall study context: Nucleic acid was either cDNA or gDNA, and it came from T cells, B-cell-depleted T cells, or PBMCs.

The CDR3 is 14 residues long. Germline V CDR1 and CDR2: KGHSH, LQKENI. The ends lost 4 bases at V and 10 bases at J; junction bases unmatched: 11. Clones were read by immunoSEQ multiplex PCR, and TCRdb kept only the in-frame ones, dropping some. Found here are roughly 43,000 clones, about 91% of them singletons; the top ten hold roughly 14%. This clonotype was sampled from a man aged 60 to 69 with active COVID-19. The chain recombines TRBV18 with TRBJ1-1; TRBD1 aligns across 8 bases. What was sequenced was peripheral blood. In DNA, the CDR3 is TGTGCCAGCTCACTGAACGGACAGGGATGGGGAGCTTTCTTT. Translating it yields CASSLNGQGWGAFF. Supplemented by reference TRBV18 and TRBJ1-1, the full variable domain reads NAGVMQNPRHLVRRRGQEARLRCSPMKGHSHVYWYRQLPEEGLKFMVYLQKENIIDESGMPKERFSAEFPKEGPSILRIQQVVRGDSAAYFCASSLNGQGWGAFFGQGTRLTVV.